The rows below give T cell receptor beta chains drawn from one sample of a study of breast tumors, draining lymph nodes, adjacent tissues. TCRdb reprocessed the multiplex PCR reads via MiXCR and lists one record per CDR3 protein. Of 160,000 or so distinct CDR3 sequences in the sample, roughly a third are singletons; the top ten hold around 4%. The sequenced sample was axillary lymph node tissue. These receptors all stem from a female donor with breast cancer. Some clones in this sample may be carry-over from other donors' samples. CDR3s include the opening cysteine and the closing phenylalanine or tryptophan. The D gene is left open where the match is weak. Some rows have no size entry. The others give once, few or many, or a class for an expanded clone.

few	TRBV27	TRBJ1-1	-	TGTGCCAGCAGTAGAGGATACCAAAAGATGAACACTGAAGCTTTCTTT	CASSRGYQKMNTEAFF
many	TRBV5-1	TRBJ2-1	-	TGCGCCAGCAGCTTGGGACTGGAAGAGCAGTTCTTC	CASSLGLEEQFF
-	TRBV10-2	TRBJ2-2	-	TGCGCCAGCCTTACGCAGGGAGAAAACACCGGGGAGCTGTTTTTT	CASLTQGENTGELFF
many	TRBV18	TRBJ1-4	-	TGTGCCAGCTCACCTACGGACAGTGCAACTAATGAAAAACTGTTTTTT	CASSPTDSATNEKLFF
-	TRBV2	TRBJ2-3	-	TGTGCCAGCAGTGAAGGGGTCAGGGATACGCAGTATTTT	CASSEGVRDTQYF
many	TRBV5-4	TRBJ2-1	TRBD1	TGTGCCAGCAGCCCGGACAGGGGATGGTACAATGAGCAGTTCTTC	CASSPDRGWYNEQFF
many	TRBV4-1	TRBJ2-3	-	TGCGCCAGCAGCCAAGAACAGTACACAGATACGCAGTATTTT	CASSQEQYTDTQYF
many	TRBV7-2	TRBJ2-7	-	TGTGCCAGCAGCTTAGATAGGGCGGTGCAGTACTTC	CASSLDRAVQYF
few	TRBV27	TRBJ2-2	-	TGTGCCAGCAGGAGAGTAAGAAGTTCCACCGGGGAGCTGTTTTTT	CASRRVRSSTGELFF
many	TRBV12-3/TRBV12-4	TRBJ2-3	TRBD1	TGTGCCAGCAGTTTTGACCGGGACAGATCCACAGATACGCAGTATTTT	CASSFDRDRSTDTQYF
many	TRBV29-1	TRBJ2-7	TRBD2	TGCAGCGTCGCCGGGACTAGCGGGAGGCTATCCTACGAGCAGTACTTC	CSVAGTSGRLSYEQYF
many	TRBV7-2	TRBJ2-3	TRBD2	TGTGCCAGCAGCTTACTGCCCCCCAGCGGGAGTTTCCCAGATACGCAGTATTTT	CASSLLPPSGSFPDTQYF
few	TRBV2	TRBJ2-3	TRBD2	TGTGCCAGCAGTGGGGAAGGGAGGGCCACAGATACGCAGTATTTT	CASSGEGRATDTQYF
many	TRBV29-1	TRBJ2-7	-	TGCAGCGTTGAAGGAGGGGAGAGCTACGAGCAGTACTTC	CSVEGGESYEQYF
many	TRBV7-2	TRBJ1-2	TRBD1	TGTGCCAGCAGCCTCAGAGGGAGGGGAACAGGGGGGCGAGCTAACTATGGCTACACCTTC	CASSLRGRGTGGRANYGYTF
-	TRBV7-9	TRBJ2-7	-	TGTGCCAGCAGCAGTCTAGCGAAGGTCCCCTACGAGCAGCACTTC	CASSSLAKVPYEQHF
few	TRBV19	TRBJ1-1	-	TGTGCCAGTAGTCCCCCCGCAGCTCCGACCGACACTGAAGCTTTCTTT	CASSPPAAPTDTEAFF
many	TRBV5-8	TRBJ1-6	-	TGTGCCAGCAGCAGCCGGTGGGGGGCTGGTTCACCCCTCCACTTT	CASSSRWGAGSPLHF
many	TRBV7-8	TRBJ2-3	TRBD1	TGTGCCAGCAGCCCACCGAGTGGGGACAGGGATAGCACAGATACGCAGTATTTT	CASSPPSGDRDSTDTQYF
-	TRBV5-6	TRBJ2-7	-	TGTGCCAGCAGCTTGTTCGGCGAGCAGTACTTC	CASSLFGEQYF
many	TRBV9	TRBJ2-3	TRBD2	TGTGCCAGCAGCTCCCGACTAGCGGAGTCCCTCGATACGCAGTATTTT	CASSSRLAESLDTQYF
many	TRBV5-6	TRBJ1-4	-	TGTGCCAGCAGCTTGCGAGATGAAAAACTGTTTTTT	CASSLRDEKLFF
many	TRBV10-1	TRBJ2-1	-	TGCGCCAGCAGTGAGGGTGGTGAGCAGTTCTTC	CASSEGGEQFF
-	TRBV4-2	TRBJ2-1	-	TGTGCCAGCAGCCAAGTCGGGGATGAGCAGTTCTTC	CASSQVGDEQFF
-	TRBV5-1	TRBJ2-5	TRBD1	TGCGCCAGCAGCGAGACAGGGATGTACCAAGAGACCCAGTACTTC	CASSETGMYQETQYF
many	TRBV19	TRBJ1-2	-	TGTGCCAGTAGTCCCGTTCTCAGGGGAGAGAGCTACACCTTC	CASSPVLRGESYTF
many	TRBV5-6	TRBJ2-7	-	TGTGCCAGCAGCCCCATCGAGGGTCCGTCCTACGAGCAGTACTTC	CASSPIEGPSYEQYF
many	TRBV2	TRBJ1-5	-	TGTGCCAGCAGTACCCGGGACTTATATCAGCCCCAGCATTTT	CASSTRDLYQPQHF
many	TRBV18	TRBJ2-2	TRBD2	TGTGCCAGCTCACCACAGCCCGGGAGGGCCCATAACGGGGAGCTGTTTTTT	CASSPQPGRAHNGELFF